A selection of T cell receptor beta chains follows, all from one sample in a study of PD-1 blockade in classical Hodgkin lymphoma. Sequenced by immunoSEQ multiplex PCR; TCRdb stores in-frame clones only, minus some. The table records about 25,000 clones, around 81% of them present only once. This specimen was peripheral blood mononuclear cells (PBMCs), taken before the second cycle of nivolumab. The receptors come from a human donor with classical Hodgkin lymphoma. CDR3s include the opening cysteine and the closing phenylalanine or tryptophan. Fields, in order: CDR3 length, V gene, CDR3 protein.

16,TRBV11-2,CASSLGLSGGTDTQYF
15,TRBV6-5,CASSYRAGGQPTQYF
14,TRBV28,CASSLVETGNTIYF
15,TRBV9,CASSPGGGRVYEQYF
14,TRBV7-2,CASSLRRGNQPQHF
16,TRBV5-1,CASSFMRGGSTDTQYF
17,TRBV7-2,CASSLIRLAGGPETQYF
16,TRBV18,CASSPLEANAKNIQYF
15,TRBV7-6,CASSLNRATQETQYF
16,TRBV7-8,CASSSRLDRGGEKLFF
12,TRBV5-5,CASSLVPTEAFF
15,TRBV5-1,CASRAQDGFTDTQYF
18,TRBV19,CASSIAPLAGLAKNIQYF